A selection of T cell receptor beta chains follows, all from one sample in a study of T cell responses to AZD1222 COVID-19 vaccine. Libraries were prepared by immunoSEQ multiplex PCR; TCRdb keeps only in-frame clonotypes and omits some of them. The sample lists 84,000 or so clones; just over 90% were seen once. The sequencing used peripheral blood, collected 28 days after the second AZD1222 dose. The source of these receptors is an adult who received the AZD1222 COVID-19 vaccine. The conserved cysteine and the conserved F or W are not part of the CDR3 here.

CDR3 length: 13; J gene: TRBJ2-1; V gene: TRBV9; CDR3 protein: ASSVIGTGGNEQF
CDR3 length: 14; J gene: TRBJ2-1; V gene: TRBV19; CDR3 protein: ASSPSRNRPYNEQF
CDR3 length: 14; J gene: TRBJ2-5; V gene: TRBV3-1/TRBV3-2; CDR3 protein: ASSQGRRFGAETQY
CDR3 length: 11; J gene: TRBJ1-1; V gene: TRBV6-2/TRBV6-3; CDR3 protein: ASSAKRNTEAF
CDR3 length: 13; J gene: TRBJ2-2; V gene: TRBV11-3; CDR3 protein: ASSLDTAYTGELF
CDR3 length: 13; J gene: TRBJ1-1; V gene: TRBV3-1/TRBV3-2; CDR3 protein: ASSHPGQGAGVAF
CDR3 length: 13; J gene: TRBJ2-7; V gene: TRBV6-5; CDR3 protein: ASSHPHAITYEQY
CDR3 length: 11; J gene: TRBJ1-1; V gene: TRBV7-8; CDR3 protein: ASSPTGRAEAF
CDR3 length: 14; J gene: TRBJ2-3; V gene: TRBV24-1; CDR3 protein: ATSDRLAHSTDTQY
CDR3 length: 11; J gene: TRBJ2-3; V gene: TRBV11-3; CDR3 protein: ASRKADTDTQY
CDR3 length: 15; J gene: TRBJ2-1; V gene: TRBV7-2; CDR3 protein: ASSRTSGRGYYNEQF
CDR3 length: 12; J gene: TRBJ1-1; V gene: TRBV18; CDR3 protein: ASLLDLGNAEAF
CDR3 length: 12; J gene: TRBJ1-1; V gene: TRBV6-5; CDR3 protein: ASSYRGANTEAF
CDR3 length: 12; J gene: TRBJ1-1; V gene: TRBV7-2; CDR3 protein: ASSLTTGPKRAF
CDR3 length: 12; J gene: TRBJ1-1; V gene: TRBV10-2; CDR3 protein: ASSMNRGGTEAF
CDR3 length: 13; J gene: TRBJ2-7; V gene: TRBV9; CDR3 protein: ASSVAQGGHYEQY
CDR3 length: 15; J gene: TRBJ1-1; V gene: TRBV7-6; CDR3 protein: ASSLFLGFGGNTEAF
CDR3 length: 12; J gene: TRBJ2-2; V gene: TRBV10-3; CDR3 protein: ATLDRGDTGELF
CDR3 length: 12; J gene: TRBJ2-2; V gene: TRBV7-3; CDR3 protein: ASSLVQGAGELF
CDR3 length: 12; J gene: TRBJ2-7; V gene: TRBV27; CDR3 protein: ASSELGQAHEQY
CDR3 length: 13; J gene: TRBJ2-5; V gene: TRBV27; CDR3 protein: ASSSGQGNQETQY
CDR3 length: 13; J gene: TRBJ2-3; V gene: TRBV6-2/TRBV6-3; CDR3 protein: ASSYGVDYTDTQY
CDR3 length: 13; J gene: TRBJ2-1; V gene: TRBV7-8; CDR3 protein: ASSPGRLGQDEQF
CDR3 length: 12; J gene: TRBJ2-1; V gene: TRBV6-5; CDR3 protein: ASRRTGINNEQF